This section outlines one TCR beta chain sequence together with its context. Its antigen is not identified. These data originate in a study of CD8 T cells in ankylosing spondylitis. Points from the study as a whole: According to the report, clones linked to the disease were significantly enriched in matched synovial fluid samples taken from ankylosing spondylitis patients. Earlier reports found some motif variants in synovial fluid and blood in reactive arthritis.

V shed 4 bases and J shed 1 base, with 11 bases lying between them. Germline CDR1 SGHDT, CDR2 YYEEEE. The CDR3 totals 14 residues. Generation of TCR beta libraries employed quantitative 5'-RACE incorporating molecular barcodes. TCRdb independently ran MiXCR on the 5' RACE reads; one entry per CDR3 protein. The table shows 300,000 to 350,000 distinct CDR3 sequences, with 14% to 15% occurring only once. The sequenced sample consisted of blood, either unsorted or a sorted T cell fraction (not recorded which). The chain uses TRBV5-6 and TRBJ1-1; D gene unclear. The receptor was derived from a male donor with ankylosing spondylitis or in good health (not recorded which). For the CDR3, the DNA is TGTGCCAGCAGCCGCCAAGGAGGGAACACTGAAGCTTTCTTT. It codes for CASSRQGGNTEAFF.